The text below deals with one TCR beta chain. What it recognizes is unknown. Through a sample-barcoded 5' primer and a J-beta primer mix, a second PCR was run for roughly 6 to 11 cycles. Sequencing yielded, for each sample, at least 3 million paired-end reads carrying CDR3. Using its own MiXCR run on the 5' RACE reads, TCRdb lists one record per CDR3 protein. The profile shows about 1.6 million distinct CDR3 sequences, almost 35% of them singletons. The ends were cut back, 2 bases at V and 2 bases at J, with 15 bases in the middle. Germline V gene data show CDR1 as ENHRY and CDR2 as SYGVKD. The CDR3 spans 16 residues. Donors gave roughly 9.1 milliliters of peripheral blood apiece. This specimen comes from a study of blood T cells in healthy people across ages. Study-wide findings and caveats: With age, beta diversity per million T cells declined roughly linearly, significantly by roughly 40. Long-lived donors carried more naive CD4+ cells and greater diversity than aged donors.

Material for sequencing was blood. The V gene is TRBV10-3, the J gene TRBJ1-1; tentatively, D is TRBD1 (5 bases). The receptor was derived from a young woman in good health. The CDR3 here is CAISEPKWTLNTEAFF. The CDR3 region has the DNA TGTGCCATCAGTGAGCCGAAGTGGACACTTAACACTGAAGCTTTCTTT.